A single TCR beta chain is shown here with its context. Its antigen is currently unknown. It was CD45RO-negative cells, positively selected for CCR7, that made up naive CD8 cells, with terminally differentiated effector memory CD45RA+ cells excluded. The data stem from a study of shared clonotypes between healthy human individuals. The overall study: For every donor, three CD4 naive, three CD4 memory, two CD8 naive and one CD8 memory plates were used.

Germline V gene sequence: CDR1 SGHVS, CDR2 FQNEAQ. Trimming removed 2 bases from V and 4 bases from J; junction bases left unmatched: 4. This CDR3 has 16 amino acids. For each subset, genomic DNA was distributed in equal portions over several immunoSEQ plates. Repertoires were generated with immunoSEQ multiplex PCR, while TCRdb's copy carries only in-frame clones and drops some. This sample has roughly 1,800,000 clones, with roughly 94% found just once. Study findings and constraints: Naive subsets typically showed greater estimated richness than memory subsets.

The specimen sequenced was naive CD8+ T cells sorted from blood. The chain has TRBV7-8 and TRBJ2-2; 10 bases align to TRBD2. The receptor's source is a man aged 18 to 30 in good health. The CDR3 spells CASSLTASGGTGELFF. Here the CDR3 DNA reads TGTGCCAGCAGCTTAACTGCTAGCGGGGGCACCGGGGAGCTGTTTTTT.